This T cell receptor (beta chain) was retrieved from a study of T cell changes during pregnancy in multiple sclerosis. The germline V gene encodes CDR1 LNHDA and CDR2 SQIVND (reference sequence). Trimming left V 0 bases short and J 8 bases short, with 10 bases between. The CDR3 spans 13 residues. The repertoire was sequenced with immunoSEQ multiplex PCR; TCRdb's copy has only in-frame clones and lacks some. The sample includes over 85,000 clones, 90% seen only once; the top ten take under 0.85%. The sequenced sample was peripheral blood, obtained in the second trimester of pregnancy. V and J are TRBV19 and TRBJ1-2, with a tentative D call TRBD1 (5 bases). This sequence was found in a female donor in good health, enrolled as a control in a pregnancy study. The CDR3: CASSIDGRQGYTF. As DNA, the CDR3 is TGTGCCAGTAGTATAGACGGAAGACAGGGCTACACCTTC.